Listed here are 13 T cell receptor beta chains from one sample, sequenced in a study of metastatic and nonmetastatic thyroid tumors. Not a single patient had been given any form of treatment at any point before undergoing thyroid surgery. TCRdb reprocessed the PCR reads using MiXCR. The sample consists of about 93,000 clones, around 7.8% of them appearing once. The specimen was blood. These receptors were collected from a female donor with papillary thyroid cancer or a benign thyroid nodule (not recorded which). Some clones in this sample may be carry-over from other donors' samples.

This clone has ten or more counts. The rearrangement uses TRBV7-2 and TRBJ2-5; 8 bases agree with TRBD2. The germline CDR1 and CDR2 sequences are SGHTA and FQGNSA. Trimming cost V 5 bases and J 5 bases; bases outside gene matches: 7. There are 14 residues in the CDR3. CDR3 region: CASSHGTSRETQYF. In nucleotides, the CDR3 is TGTGCCAGCAGCCACGGGACTAGTAGGGAGACCCAGTACTTC. Looking up the rest from reference TRBV7-2 and TRBJ2-5 gives the full variable domain: GAGVSQSPSNKVTEKGKDVELRCDPISGHTALYWYRQSLGQGLEFLIYFQGNSAPDKSGLPSDRFSAERTGGSVSTLTIQRTQQEDSAVYLCASSHGTSRETQYFGPGTRLLVL.

In the case of this clone: A read error is possible here, since a much larger clone lies one base away. Other DNA sequences within the sample encode an identical CDR3. The chain employs TRBV6-4 and TRBJ2-5; 11 positions match TRBD2. The CDR3 is 15 residues long. Germline V gene sequence: CDR1 MRHNA, CDR2 SNTAGT. The CDR3 spells CASSFSGGAGETQYF. CDR3 in DNA: TGTGCCAGCAGTTTTAGCGGGGGGGCCGGTGAGACACAGTACTTC.

This clone appeared a few times. This may be a read error, as it is one base from a much larger clone. This chain connects TRBV7-9 to TRBJ2-3; either TRBD1 or TRBD2 may supply D (5 bases each). The V and J ends lost 7 bases and 4 bases respectively, with 6 bases between them. CDR1 is SEHNR, CDR2 FQNEAQ, per germline (reference sequence). The CDR3 extends over 11 amino acids. Here the CDR3 DNA reads TGTGCCAGCATGGGGGCAGATACGCAGTATTTT. It specifies CASMGADTQYF.

On this clone: A much larger clone is a single base away; this may be a read error. The chain links TRBV28 to TRBJ2-5, with 8 nucleotides matching TRBD1. The CDR3 totals 18 residues. Germline V gene sequence: CDR1 MDHEN, CDR2 SYDVKM. V trimming: 6 bases; J trimming: 5 bases; junction bases outside the gene matches: 20. The CDR3 region is CASSNQIRGLEKVETQYF. In DNA form, the CDR3 reads TGTGCCAGCAGCAATCAGATCAGGGGGCTGGAAAAAGTGGAGACCCAGTACTTC.

This clone was found a few times. The chain uses TRBV7-6 and TRBJ2-7; TRBD2 matches at 14 bases. V was pared by 5 bases and J by 7 bases, with 4 bases of the junction left unmatched. The CDR3 has 14 amino acids. The germline CDR1 and CDR2 sequences are SGHVS and FNYEAQ. This CDR3 reads CASSRLAGGREQYF. CDR3 in DNA: TGTGCCAGCAGCAGACTAGCGGGGGGGCGGGAGCAGTACTTC.

This clone was seen only a few times. The chain joins TRBV6-4 to TRBJ2-2, with 7 bases that match TRBD2. Germline trimming cut 5 bases from V and 4 bases from J; bases unmatched to any gene: 13. CDR1 is MRHNA and CDR2 is SNTAGT in the germline V gene. This CDR3 has 17 residues. The CDR3 sequence is CASSYLGGGATTGELFF. The CDR3 coding sequence is TGTGCCAGCAGTTACTTAGGCGGGGGTGCGACCACCGGGGAGCTGTTTTTT.

This clone was seen many times. J is TRBJ2-7 and V is TRBV2; 9 nucleotides match TRBD1. The junction had 11 bases not matched to a gene; V was cut back by 6 bases and J by 2 bases. The germline CDR1 and CDR2 sequences are SNHLY and FYNNEI. This CDR3 contains 16 residues. CDR3 sequence (DNA): TGTGCCAGCAGCCAGGGAGGGACAGGGAGTACCTACGAGCAGTACTTC. It encodes CASSQGGTGSTYEQYF.

Only a few counts were recorded for this clone. A much larger clone differs by one base, so this may be a read error. The chain has TRBV6-5 and TRBJ2-3; 11 nucleotides align to TRBD2. Germline loops: CDR1 MNHEY, CDR2 SVGAGI. Trimming took 7 bases from V and 3 from J; bases not matched to a gene: 12. This CDR3 is 17 amino acids long. CDR3 protein: CASNLPTSGGATDTQYF. The CDR3 DNA sequence: TGTGCCAGCAACTTACCAACTAGCGGGGGTGCAACAGATACGCAGTATTTT.

This clone was counted ten times or more. V is TRBV6-4 and J is TRBJ2-3, with D perhaps TRBD2 (5 bases). V dropped 0 bases and J dropped 5 bases, with 18 bases sitting between them. The CDR3 loop spans 17 amino acids. Germline V lookup: CDR1 MRHNA, CDR2 SNTAGT. The CDR3 nucleotides are TGTGCCAGCAGTGACTCCGCCGGCGGAGGTGGTGTAGATACGCAGTATTTT. The encoded protein is CASSDSAGGGGVDTQYF.

The sample holds a few counts of this clone. A much larger clone sits a single nucleotide away, making a read error possible. The sample holds other DNA sequences that translate to the same CDR3. The rearrangement joins TRBV27 to TRBJ2-1, with TRBD2 matching over 12 bases. Germline loops: CDR1 MNHEY, CDR2 SMNVEV (reference sequence). The CDR3 covers 16 residues. Here the CDR3 reads CASSPILAGGLDEQFF. The CDR3 DNA reads as TGTGCCAGCAGTCCCATACTAGCGGGGGGCCTCGATGAGCAGTTCTTT.

The V call is TRBV28, the J call TRBJ2-5; D tentatively reads TRBD1 or TRBD2 (5 bases each). CDR3 length equals 15 residues. CDR1 is MDHEN, CDR2 SYDVKM, per germline. V dropped 7 bases and J dropped 1 base, with 16 bases sitting between them. CDR3 coding DNA: TGTGCCAGCACGTCTTCCCTGGGGGTCCAAGAGACCCAGTACTTC. Its translation: CASTSSLGVQETQYF.

As to this clone: A much larger clone differs from this one at a single base, so this may be a read error. The chain carries TRBV25-1 and TRBJ1-4; D is possibly TRBD1 (6 bases). Per the germline V gene, CDR1 is MGHDK and CDR2 is SYGVNS. The V gene lost 1 base and the J gene lost 3 bases, with 12 bases spanning the gap. This CDR3 is 16 amino acids long. In DNA, the CDR3 is TGTGCCAGCAGTGAATTGGGACATGGGCCTAATGAAAAACTGTTTTTT. It yields the protein CASSELGHGPNEKLFF.

This sequence joins TRBV19 and TRBJ2-7, with D uncertain. The CDR3 length is 12 residues. Germline CDR1 is LNHDA and CDR2 is SQIVND (reference sequence). Trimming cost V 5 bases and J 9 bases, with 14 bases left between them. The CDR3 DNA follows: TGTGCCAGTAGTGCCCGGGTAGGTTTGCAGTACTTC. This sequence encodes CASSARVGLQYF.